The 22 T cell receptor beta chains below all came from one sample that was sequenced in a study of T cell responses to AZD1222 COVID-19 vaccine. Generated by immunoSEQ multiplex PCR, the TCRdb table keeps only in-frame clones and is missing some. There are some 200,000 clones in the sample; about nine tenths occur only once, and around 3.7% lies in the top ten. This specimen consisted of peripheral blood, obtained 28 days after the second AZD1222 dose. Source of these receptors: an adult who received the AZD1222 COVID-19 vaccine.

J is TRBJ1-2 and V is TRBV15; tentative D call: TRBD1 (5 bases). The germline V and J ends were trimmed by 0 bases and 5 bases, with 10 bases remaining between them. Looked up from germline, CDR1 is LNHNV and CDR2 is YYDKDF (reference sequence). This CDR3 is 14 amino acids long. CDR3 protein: CATSRDIGGYGYTF. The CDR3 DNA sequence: TGTGCCACCAGCAGAGATATTGGGGGATATGGCTACACCTTC.

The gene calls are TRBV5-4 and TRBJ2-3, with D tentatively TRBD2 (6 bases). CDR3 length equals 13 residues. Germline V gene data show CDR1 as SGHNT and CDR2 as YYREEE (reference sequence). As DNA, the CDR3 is TGTGCGGGTGGAGGGTCTAGCACAGATACGCAGTATTTT. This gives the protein CAGGGSSTDTQYF. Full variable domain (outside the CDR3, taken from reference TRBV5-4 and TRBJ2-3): ETGVTQSPTHLIKTRGQQVTLRCSSQSGHNTVSWYQQALGQGPQFIFQYYREEENGRGNFPPRFSGLQFPNYSSELNVNALELDDSALYLCAGGGSSTDTQYFGPGTRLTVL.

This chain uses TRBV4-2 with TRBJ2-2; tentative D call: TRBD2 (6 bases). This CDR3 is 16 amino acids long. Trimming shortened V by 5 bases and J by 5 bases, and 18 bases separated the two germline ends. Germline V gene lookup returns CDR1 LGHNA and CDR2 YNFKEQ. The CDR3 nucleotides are TGTGCCAGCAGCGATCTAGCGTCCCTCGGAACCGGGGAGCTGTTTTTT. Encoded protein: CASSDLASLGTGELFF.

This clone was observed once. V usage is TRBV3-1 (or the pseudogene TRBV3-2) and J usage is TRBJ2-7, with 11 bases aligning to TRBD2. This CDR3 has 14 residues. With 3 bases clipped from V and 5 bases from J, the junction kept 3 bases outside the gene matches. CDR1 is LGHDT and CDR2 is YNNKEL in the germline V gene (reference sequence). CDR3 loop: CASSQTSGKDEQYF. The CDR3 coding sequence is TGTGCCAGCAGCCAGACTAGCGGGAAAGACGAGCAGTACTTC.

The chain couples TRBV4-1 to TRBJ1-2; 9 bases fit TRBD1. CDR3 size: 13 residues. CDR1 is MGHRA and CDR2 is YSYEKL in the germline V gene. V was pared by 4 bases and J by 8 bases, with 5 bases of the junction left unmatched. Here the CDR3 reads CASSPGTGSGYTF. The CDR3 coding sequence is TGCGCCAGCAGCCCCGGGACAGGGAGCGGCTACACCTTC.

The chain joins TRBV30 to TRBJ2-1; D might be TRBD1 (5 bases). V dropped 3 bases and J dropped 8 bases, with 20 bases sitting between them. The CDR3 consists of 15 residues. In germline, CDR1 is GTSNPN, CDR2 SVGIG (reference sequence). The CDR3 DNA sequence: TGTGCCTGGAGAAGGGGTGTCAGAGGACGAGATGAGCAGTTCTTC. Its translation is CAWRRGVRGRDEQFF.

The CDR3 bases are TGTGCCAGCAGCCCTAGCGGGAGTCGGAAGACCCAGTACTTC. Translating it yields CASSPSGSRKTQYF. The chain couples TRBV11-3 to TRBJ2-5, with 10 bases matching TRBD2. The germline CDR1 and CDR2 sequences are SGHNT and YENEEA. V lost 5 bases and J lost 6; bases outside the gene matches: 6. CDR3 size: 14 residues.

The CDR3 region is CASSSDSNQPQHF. CDR3 in DNA: TGTGCCAGCAGCTCGGACAGTAATCAGCCCCAGCATTTT. The chain has TRBV28 and TRBJ1-5, with D perhaps matching TRBD1 (6 bases). The V end was cut by 6 bases, the J end by 4 bases, with 10 bases between. The germline V gene encodes CDR1 MDHEN and CDR2 SYDVKM. CDR3 length: 13 residues.

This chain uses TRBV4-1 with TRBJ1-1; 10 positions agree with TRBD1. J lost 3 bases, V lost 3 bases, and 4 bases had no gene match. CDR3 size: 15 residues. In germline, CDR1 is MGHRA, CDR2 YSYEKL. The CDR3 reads CASSHAGTGDTEAFF. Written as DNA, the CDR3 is TGCGCCAGCAGCCATGCCGGGACAGGGGACACTGAAGCTTTCTTT.

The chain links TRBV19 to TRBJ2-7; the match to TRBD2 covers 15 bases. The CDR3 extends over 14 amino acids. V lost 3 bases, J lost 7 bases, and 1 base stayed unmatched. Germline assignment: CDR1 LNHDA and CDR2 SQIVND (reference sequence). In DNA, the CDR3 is TGTGCCAGTAGTATCGGACTAGCGGGAGGGGAGCAGTACTTC. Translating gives CASSIGLAGGEQYF.

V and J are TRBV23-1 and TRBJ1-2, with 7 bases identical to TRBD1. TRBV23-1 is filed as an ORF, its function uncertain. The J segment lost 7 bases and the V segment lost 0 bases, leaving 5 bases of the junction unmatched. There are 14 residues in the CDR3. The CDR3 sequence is CASSQSEDRAGYTF. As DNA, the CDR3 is TGCGCCAGCAGTCAATCCGAAGACAGGGCTGGCTACACCTTC.

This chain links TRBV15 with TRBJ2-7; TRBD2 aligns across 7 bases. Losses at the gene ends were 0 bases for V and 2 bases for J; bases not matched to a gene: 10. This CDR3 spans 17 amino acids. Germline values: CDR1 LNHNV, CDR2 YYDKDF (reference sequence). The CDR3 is CATSRDSGGKRAYEQYF. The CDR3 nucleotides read TGTGCCACCAGCAGAGATTCGGGGGGAAAAAGGGCCTACGAGCAGTACTTC.

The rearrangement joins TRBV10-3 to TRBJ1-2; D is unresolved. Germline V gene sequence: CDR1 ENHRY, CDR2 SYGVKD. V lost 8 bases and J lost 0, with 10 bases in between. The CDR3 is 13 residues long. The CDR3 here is CAIGAGSNYGYTF. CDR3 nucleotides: TGTGCCATCGGTGCAGGCTCTAACTATGGCTACACCTTC.

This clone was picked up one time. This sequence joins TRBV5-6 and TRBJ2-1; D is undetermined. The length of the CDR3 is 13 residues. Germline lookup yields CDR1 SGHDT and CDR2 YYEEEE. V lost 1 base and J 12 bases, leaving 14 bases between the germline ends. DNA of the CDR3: TGTGCCAGCAGCTTGAGGTCACACCCGGGGCAGTTCTTC. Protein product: CASSLRSHPGQFF.

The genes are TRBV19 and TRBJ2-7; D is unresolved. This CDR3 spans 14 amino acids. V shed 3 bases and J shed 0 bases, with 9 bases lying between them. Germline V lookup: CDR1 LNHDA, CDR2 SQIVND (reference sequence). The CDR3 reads CASSIGSFSYEQYF. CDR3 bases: TGTGCCAGTAGTATCGGCAGTTTCTCCTACGAGCAGTACTTC.

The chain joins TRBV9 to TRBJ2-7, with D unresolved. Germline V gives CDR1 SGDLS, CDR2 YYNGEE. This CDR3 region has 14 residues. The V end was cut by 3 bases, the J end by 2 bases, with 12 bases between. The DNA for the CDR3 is TGTGCCAGCAGCGAAACAGCTCTTACCTACGAGCAGTACTTC. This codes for CASSETALTYEQYF. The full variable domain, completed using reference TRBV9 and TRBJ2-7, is DSGVTQTPKHLITATGQRVTLRCSPRSGDLSVYWYQQSLDQGLQFLIQYYNGEERAKGNILERFSAQQFPDLHSELNLSSLELGDSALYFCASSETALTYEQYFGPGTRLTVT.

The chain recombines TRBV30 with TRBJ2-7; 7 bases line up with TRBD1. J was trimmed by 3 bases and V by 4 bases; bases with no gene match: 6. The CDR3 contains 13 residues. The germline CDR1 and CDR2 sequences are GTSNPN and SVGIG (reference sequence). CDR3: CAWTLGQVYEQYF. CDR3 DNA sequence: TGTGCCTGGACCTTAGGACAGGTCTACGAGCAGTACTTC.

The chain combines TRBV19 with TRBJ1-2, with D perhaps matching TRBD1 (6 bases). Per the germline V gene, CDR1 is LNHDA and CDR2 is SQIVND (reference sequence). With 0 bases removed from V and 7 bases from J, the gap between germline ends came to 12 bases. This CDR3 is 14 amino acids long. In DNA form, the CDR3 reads TGTGCCAGTAGTATAGAAGGGGGGAAAGGTGGCTACACCTTC. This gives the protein CASSIEGGKGGYTF. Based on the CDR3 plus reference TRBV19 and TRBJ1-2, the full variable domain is DGGITQSPKYLFRKEGQNVTLSCEQNLNHDAMYWYRQDPGQGLRLIYYSQIVNDFQKGDIAEGYSVSREKKESFPLTVTSAQKNPTAFYLCASSIEGGKGGYTFGSGTRLTVV.

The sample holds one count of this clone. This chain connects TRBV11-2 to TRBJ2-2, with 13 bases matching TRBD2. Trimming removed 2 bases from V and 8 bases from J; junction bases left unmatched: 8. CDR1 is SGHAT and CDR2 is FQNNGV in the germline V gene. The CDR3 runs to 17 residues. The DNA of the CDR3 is TGTGCCAGCAGCTTACTCCTAACTAGCGGGAGGGCGGGGGAGCTGTTTTTT. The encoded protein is CASSLLLTSGRAGELFF.

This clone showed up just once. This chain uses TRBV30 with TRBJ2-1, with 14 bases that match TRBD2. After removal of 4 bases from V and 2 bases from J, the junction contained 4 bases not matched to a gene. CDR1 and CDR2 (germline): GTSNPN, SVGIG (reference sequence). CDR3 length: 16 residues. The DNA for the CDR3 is TGTGCCTGGAAAGAGACTAGCGGGAGGGCCTACAATGAGCAGTTCTTC. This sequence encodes CAWKETSGRAYNEQFF.

The chain's CDR3 is CASRPTGTDHAGYTF. The CDR3 nucleotides are TGTGCCAGCAGACCAACCGGGACAGATCACGCTGGCTACACCTTC. V usage is TRBV28 and J usage is TRBJ1-2, with TRBD1 matching 7 bases. V trimming: 6 bases; J trimming: 7 bases; junction bases outside the gene matches: 14. The CDR3 extends over 15 amino acids. Germline CDR1 reads MDHEN; CDR2 reads SYDVKM.

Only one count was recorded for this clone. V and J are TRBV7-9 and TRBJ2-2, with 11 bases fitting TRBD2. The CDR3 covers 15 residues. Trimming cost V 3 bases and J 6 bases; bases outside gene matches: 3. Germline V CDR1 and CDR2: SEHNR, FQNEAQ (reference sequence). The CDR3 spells CASSLELAGAGELFF. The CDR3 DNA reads TGTGCCAGCAGCTTGGAACTAGCGGGAGCCGGGGAGCTGTTTTTT.